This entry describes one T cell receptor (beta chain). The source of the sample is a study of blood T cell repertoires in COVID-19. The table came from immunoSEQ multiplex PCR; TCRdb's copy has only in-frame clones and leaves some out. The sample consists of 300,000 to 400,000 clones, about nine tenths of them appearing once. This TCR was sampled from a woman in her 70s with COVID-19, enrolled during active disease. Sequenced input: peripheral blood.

The CDR3 nucleotides are TGTGCCAGCAAGCGGACGGTGAACACTGAAGCTTTCTTT. Translating gives CASKRTVNTEAFF. V usage is TRBV6-5 and J usage is TRBJ1-1; D is undetermined. V gave up 7 bases and J gave up 0 bases, with 9 bases separating them. Germline loops: CDR1 MNHEY, CDR2 SVGAGI. This CDR3 is 13 amino acids long.